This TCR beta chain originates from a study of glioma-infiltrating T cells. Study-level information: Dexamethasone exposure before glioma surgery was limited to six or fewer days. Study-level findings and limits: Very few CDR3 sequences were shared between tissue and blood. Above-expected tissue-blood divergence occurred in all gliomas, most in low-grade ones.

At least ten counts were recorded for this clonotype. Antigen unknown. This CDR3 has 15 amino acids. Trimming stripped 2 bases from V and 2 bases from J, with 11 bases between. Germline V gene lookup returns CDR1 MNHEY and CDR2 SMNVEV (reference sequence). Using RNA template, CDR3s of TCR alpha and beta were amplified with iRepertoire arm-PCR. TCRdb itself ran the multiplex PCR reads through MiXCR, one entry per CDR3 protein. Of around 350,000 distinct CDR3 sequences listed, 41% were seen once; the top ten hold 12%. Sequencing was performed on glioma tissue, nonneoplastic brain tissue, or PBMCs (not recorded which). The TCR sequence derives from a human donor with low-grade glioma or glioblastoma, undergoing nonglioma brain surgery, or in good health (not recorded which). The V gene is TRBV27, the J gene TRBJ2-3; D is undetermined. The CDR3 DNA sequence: TGTGCCAGCAGTTTAGTGTCCGGAGTCACAGATACGCAGTATTTT. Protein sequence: CASSLVSGVTDTQYF.